A single T cell receptor beta chain is shown here with its context. Its matching antigen is unknown. These data originate in a study of graft-versus-host responses after intestinal transplantation. Sequenced by immunoSEQ multiplex PCR; TCRdb stores in-frame clones only, minus some. The table has roughly 51,000 clones, 80% to 90% seen once. Trimming removed 1 base from V and 3 bases from J, with 13 bases in between. CDR3 size: 15 residues. The germline gives CDR1 LGHNA, CDR2 YSLEER. The specimen comprised unstimulated CD4+ T cells sorted from spleen or lymph node cells, sampled before transplant. The origin of this receptor is a human donor who was the organ donor for an intestinal transplant. The chain employs TRBV4-3 and TRBJ2-7; a weak D match, TRBD2 (5 bases). CDR3 bases: TGCGCCAGCAGCCAAGTTTCCGGGGATCACTACGAGCAGTACTTC. It codes for CASSQVSGDHYEQYF.